The sequence of this T cell receptor beta chain was determined in a study of cytomegalovirus exposure and HLA in healthy donors. General study points: With later analysis, a missense DCLRE1C variant became linked to TCR beta V- and J-gene trimming. In vitro confirmation showed three CMV-associated chains to be CMV antigen specific.

CDR3 length: 15 residues. The V end was cut by 5 bases, the J end by 5 bases, with 17 bases between. The V gene's germline CDR1 is SGHTA and CDR2 FQGNSA. As for the donors, each was a healthy bone marrow donor. This clone was recorded once. Antigen unknown. It was with 60 Vbeta and 13 Jbeta primers that the PCR ran. Assay: immunoSEQ multiplex PCR; the TCRdb copy retains only in-frame clones and omits some. This sample yields about 100,000 clones, of which 79% are seen a single time; approximately 4.1% belongs to the top ten. The receptor's source is a female donor in good health and CMV-seropositive. The sequenced sample was PBMCs. The chain carries TRBV7-2 and TRBJ2-3; D is ambiguous. The CDR3 DNA reads TGTGCCAGCAGCCTCTCGGAGTCCCTCGGAGATACGCAGTATTTT. This translates into CASSLSESLGDTQYF.